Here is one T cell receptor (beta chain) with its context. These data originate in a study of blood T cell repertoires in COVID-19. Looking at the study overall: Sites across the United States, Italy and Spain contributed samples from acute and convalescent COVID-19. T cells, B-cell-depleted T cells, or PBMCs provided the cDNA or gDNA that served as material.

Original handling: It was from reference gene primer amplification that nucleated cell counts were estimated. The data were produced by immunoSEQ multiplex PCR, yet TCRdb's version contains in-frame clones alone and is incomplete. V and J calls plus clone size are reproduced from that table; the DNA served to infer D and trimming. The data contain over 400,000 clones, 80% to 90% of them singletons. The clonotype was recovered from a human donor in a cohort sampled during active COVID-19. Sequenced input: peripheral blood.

CDR3 residues: CASSPPSPQDSVPNYGYTF. The CDR3 DNA reads as TGTGCCAGCTCACCACCGTCCCCACAGGATTCAGTACCTAACTATGGCTACACCTTC. The gene calls are TRBV18 and TRBJ1-2; possibly TRBD1 for D (5 bases). V was clipped by 0 bases and J by 0 bases, with 20 bases between them. This CDR3 comprises 19 residues. Germline V gene sequence: CDR1 KGHSH, CDR2 LQKENI.